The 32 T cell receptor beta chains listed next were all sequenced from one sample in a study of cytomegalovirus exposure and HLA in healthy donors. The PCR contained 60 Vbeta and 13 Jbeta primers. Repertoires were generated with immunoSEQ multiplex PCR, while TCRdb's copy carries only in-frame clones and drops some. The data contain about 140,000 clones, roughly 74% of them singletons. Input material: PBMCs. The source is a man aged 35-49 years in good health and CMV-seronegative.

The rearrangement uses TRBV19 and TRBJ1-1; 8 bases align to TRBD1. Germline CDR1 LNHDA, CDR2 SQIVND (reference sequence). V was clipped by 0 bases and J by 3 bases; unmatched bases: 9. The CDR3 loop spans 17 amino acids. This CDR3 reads CASSIDHQGAKDTEAFF. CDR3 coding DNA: TGTGCCAGTAGTATAGATCATCAGGGGGCCAAAGACACTGAAGCTTTCTTT.

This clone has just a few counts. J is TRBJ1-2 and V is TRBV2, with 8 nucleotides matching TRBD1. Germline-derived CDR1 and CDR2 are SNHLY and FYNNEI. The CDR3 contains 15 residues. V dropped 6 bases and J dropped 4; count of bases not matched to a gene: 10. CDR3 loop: CASRLNRGGAYGYTF. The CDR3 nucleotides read TGTGCCAGCAGGCTTAACAGGGGGGGGGCCTATGGCTACACCTTC.

The CDR3 loop reads CASTPPGNYGYTF. The CDR3 DNA reads as TGTGCCAGTACCCCACCGGGAAACTATGGCTACACCTTC. The V call is TRBV19, the J call TRBJ1-2; D not resolved. CDR3 length: 13 residues. With 7 bases removed from V and 2 bases from J, the gap between germline ends came to 11 bases. The germline V gene encodes CDR1 LNHDA and CDR2 SQIVND (reference sequence).

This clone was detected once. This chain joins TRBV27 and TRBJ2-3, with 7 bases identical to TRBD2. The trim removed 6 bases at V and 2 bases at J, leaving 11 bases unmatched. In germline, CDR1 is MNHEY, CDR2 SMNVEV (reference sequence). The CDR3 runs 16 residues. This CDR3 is CASSLGGSPFTDTQYF. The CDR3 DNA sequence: TGTGCCAGCAGCCTCGGGGGGTCCCCTTTCACAGATACGCAGTATTTT.

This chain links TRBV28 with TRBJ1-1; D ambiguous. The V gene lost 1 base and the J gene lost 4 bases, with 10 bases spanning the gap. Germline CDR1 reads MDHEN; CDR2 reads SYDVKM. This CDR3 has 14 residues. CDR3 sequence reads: CASSLFTRATEAFF. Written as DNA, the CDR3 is TGTGCCAGCAGTTTATTCACGCGGGCCACTGAAGCTTTCTTT.

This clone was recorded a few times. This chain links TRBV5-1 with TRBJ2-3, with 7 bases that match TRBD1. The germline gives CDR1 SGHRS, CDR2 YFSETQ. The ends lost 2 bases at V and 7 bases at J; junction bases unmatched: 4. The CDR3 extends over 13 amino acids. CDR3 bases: TGCGCCAGCAGCTTTGAGGGGGCAAATACGCAGTATTTT. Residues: CASSFEGANTQYF.

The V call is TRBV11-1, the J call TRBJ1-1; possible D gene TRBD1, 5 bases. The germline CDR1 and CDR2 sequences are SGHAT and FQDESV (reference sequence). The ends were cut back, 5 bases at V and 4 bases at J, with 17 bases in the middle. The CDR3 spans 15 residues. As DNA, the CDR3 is TGTGCCAGCAGCCAACAGGCAGGGCTTGGCACTGAAGCTTTCTTT. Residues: CASSQQAGLGTEAFF.

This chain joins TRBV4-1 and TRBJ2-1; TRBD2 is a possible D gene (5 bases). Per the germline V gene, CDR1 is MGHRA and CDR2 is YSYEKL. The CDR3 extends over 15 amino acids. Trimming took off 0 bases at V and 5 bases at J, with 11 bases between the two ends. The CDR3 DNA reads TGCGCCAGCAGCCAAGAGGGATCGGGGAACAATGAGCAGTTCTTC. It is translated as CASSQEGSGNNEQFF.

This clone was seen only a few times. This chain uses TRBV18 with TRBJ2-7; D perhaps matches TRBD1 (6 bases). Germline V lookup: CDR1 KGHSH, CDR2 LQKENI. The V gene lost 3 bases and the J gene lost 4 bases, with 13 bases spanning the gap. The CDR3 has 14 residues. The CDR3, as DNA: TGTGCCAGCTCACCCCCCGCAGGGACATACGAGCAGTACTTC. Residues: CASSPPAGTYEQYF.

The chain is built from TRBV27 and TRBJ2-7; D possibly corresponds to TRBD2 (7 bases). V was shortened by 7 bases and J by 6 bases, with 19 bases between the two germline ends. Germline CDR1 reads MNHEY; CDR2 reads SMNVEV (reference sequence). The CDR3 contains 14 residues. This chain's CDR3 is CASTLGGGVTEQYF. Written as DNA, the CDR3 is TGTGCCAGCACCTTAGGGGGAGGGGTGACCGAGCAGTACTTC.

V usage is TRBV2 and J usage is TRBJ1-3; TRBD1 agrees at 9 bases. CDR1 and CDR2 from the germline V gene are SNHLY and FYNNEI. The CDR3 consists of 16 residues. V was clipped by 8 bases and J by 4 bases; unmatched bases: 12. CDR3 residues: CASGPTGGPVGNTIYF. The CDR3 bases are TGTGCCAGCGGTCCGACAGGGGGTCCTGTGGGAAACACCATATATTTT.

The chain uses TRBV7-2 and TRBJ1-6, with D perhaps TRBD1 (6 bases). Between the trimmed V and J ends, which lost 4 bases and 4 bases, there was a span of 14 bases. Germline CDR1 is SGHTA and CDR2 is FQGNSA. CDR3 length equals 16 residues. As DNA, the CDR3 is TGTGCCAGCAGCTACAGGACAGAGCCGTATAATTCACCCCTCCACTTT. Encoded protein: CASSYRTEPYNSPLHF.

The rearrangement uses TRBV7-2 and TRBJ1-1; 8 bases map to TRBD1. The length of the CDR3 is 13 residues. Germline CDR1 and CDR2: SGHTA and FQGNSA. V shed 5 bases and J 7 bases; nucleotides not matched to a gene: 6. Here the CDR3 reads CASSVTGGGEAFF. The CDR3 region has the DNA TGTGCCAGCAGCGTCACAGGGGGAGGTGAAGCTTTCTTT.

CDR3 in DNA: TGTGCCAGCAGTGAAGCAGGGGGCGCGGTTCAGCCCCAGCATTTT. Its translation is CASSEAGGAVQPQHF. The V call is TRBV6-1, the J call TRBJ1-5, with 7 positions matching TRBD1. The CDR3 is 15 residues long. The junction had 5 bases not matched to a gene; V was cut back by 0 bases and J by 6 bases. Germline CDR1 MNHNS, CDR2 SASEGT.

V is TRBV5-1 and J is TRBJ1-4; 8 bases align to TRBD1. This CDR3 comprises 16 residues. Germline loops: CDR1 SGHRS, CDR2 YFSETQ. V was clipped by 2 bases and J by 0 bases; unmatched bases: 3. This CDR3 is CASSLTGGTTNEKLFF. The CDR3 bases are TGCGCCAGCAGCTTAACAGGGGGGACAACTAATGAAAAACTGTTTTTT.

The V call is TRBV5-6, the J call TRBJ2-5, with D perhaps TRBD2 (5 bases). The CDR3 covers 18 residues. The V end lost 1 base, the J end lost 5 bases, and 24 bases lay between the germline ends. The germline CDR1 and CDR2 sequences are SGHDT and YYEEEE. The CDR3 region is CASSLFVGFVRSGETQYF. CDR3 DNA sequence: TGTGCCAGCAGCTTGTTTGTCGGGTTCGTCCGGAGCGGCGAGACCCAGTACTTC.

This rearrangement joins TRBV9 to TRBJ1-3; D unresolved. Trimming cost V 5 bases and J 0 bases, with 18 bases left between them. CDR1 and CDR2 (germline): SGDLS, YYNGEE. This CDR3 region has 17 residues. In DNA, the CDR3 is TGTGCCAGCAGTTCCCTTCGACGGGAGAGCTCTGGAAACACCATATATTTT. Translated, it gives CASSSLRRESSGNTIYF.

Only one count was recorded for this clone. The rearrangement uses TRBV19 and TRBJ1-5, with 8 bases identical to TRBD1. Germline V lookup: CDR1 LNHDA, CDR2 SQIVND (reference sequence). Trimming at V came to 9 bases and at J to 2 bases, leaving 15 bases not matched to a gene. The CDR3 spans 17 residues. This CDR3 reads CASRGQGRGNGNQPQHF. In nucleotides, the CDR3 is TGTGCCAGCAGAGGACAGGGACGAGGGAATGGCAATCAGCCCCAGCATTTT.

CDR3 nucleotide sequence: TGTGCCATCAGTGACCCGGGACAGGGGAGGGATCAGCCCCAGCATTTT. This encodes CAISDPGQGRDQPQHF. The chain employs TRBV10-3 and TRBJ1-5; TRBD1 agrees at 10 bases. CDR3 size: 16 residues. V trimming: 3 bases; J trimming: 5 bases; junction bases outside the gene matches: 7. Per the germline V gene, CDR1 is ENHRY and CDR2 is SYGVKD.

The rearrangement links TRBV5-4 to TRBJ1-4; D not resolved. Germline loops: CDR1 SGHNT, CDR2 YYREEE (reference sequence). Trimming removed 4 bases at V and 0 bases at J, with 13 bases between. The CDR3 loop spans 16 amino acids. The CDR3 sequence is CASSPVLVATNEKLFF. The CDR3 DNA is TGTGCCAGCAGCCCGGTTCTGGTAGCAACTAATGAAAAACTGTTTTTT.

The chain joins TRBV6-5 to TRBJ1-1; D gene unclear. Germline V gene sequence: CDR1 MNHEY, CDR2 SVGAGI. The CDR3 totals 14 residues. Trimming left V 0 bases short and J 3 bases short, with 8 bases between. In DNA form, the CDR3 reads TGTGCCAGCAGTTACTCTCGCGGTTACACTGAAGCTTTCTTT. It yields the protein CASSYSRGYTEAFF.

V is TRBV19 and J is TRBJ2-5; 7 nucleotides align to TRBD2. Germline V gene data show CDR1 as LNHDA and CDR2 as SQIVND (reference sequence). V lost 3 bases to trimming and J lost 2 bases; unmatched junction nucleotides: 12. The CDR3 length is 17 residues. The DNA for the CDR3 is TGTGCCAGTAGTATTGGTTTGGGAGGGACGTTACAAGAGACCCAGTACTTC. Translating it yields CASSIGLGGTLQETQYF.

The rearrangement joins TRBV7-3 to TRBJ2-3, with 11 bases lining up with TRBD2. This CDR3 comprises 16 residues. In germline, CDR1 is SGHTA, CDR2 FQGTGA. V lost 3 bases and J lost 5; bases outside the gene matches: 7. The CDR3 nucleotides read TGTGCCAGCAGCTTTAATAGCGGGGGGGCTCAAGATACGCAGTATTTT. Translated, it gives CASSFNSGGAQDTQYF.

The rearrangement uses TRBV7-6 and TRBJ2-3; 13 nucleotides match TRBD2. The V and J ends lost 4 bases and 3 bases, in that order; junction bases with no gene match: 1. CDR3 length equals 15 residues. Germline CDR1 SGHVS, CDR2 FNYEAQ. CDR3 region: CASSSLAGGTDTQYF. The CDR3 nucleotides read TGTGCCAGCAGCTCACTAGCGGGGGGGACAGATACGCAGTATTTT. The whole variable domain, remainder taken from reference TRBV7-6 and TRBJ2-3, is GAGVSQSPRYKVTKRGQDVALRCDPISGHVSLYWYRQALGQGPEFLTYFNYEAQQDKSGLPNDRFSAERPEGSISTLTIQRTEQRDSAMYRCASSSLAGGTDTQYFGPGTRLTVL.

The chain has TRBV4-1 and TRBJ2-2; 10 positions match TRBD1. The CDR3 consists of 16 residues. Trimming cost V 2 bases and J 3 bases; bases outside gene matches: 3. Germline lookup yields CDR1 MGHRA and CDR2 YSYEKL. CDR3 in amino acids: CASSQRQGADTGELFF. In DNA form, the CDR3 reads TGCGCCAGCAGCCAACGACAGGGGGCCGACACCGGGGAGCTGTTTTTT.

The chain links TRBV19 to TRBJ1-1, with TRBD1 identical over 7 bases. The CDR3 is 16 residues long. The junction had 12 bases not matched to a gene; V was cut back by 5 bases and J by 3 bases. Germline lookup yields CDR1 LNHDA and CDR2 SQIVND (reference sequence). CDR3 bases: TGTGCCAGTAGTCCCCCTGACAGGGTCGCAGACACTGAAGCTTTCTTT. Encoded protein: CASSPPDRVADTEAFF.

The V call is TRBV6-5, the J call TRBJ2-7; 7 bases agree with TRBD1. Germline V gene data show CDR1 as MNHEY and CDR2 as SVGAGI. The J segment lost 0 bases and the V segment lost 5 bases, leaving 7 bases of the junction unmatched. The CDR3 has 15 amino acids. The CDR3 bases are TGTGCCAGCAGTCGGGACAGATCTTTCTCCTACGAGCAGTACTTC. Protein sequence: CASSRDRSFSYEQYF.

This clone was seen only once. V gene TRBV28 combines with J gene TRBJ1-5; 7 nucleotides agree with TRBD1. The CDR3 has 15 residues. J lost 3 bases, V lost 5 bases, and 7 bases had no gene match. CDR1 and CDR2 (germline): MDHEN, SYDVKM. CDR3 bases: TGTGCCAGCAGTCCTTGGACAGGCCCCAATCAGCCCCAGCATTTT. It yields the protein CASSPWTGPNQPQHF.

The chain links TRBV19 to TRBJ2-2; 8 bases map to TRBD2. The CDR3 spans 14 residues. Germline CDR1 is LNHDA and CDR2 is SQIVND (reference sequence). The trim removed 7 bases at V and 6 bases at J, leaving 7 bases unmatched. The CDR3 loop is CASIDGGAAGELFF. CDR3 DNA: TGTGCCAGTATCGACGGGGGGGCGGCCGGGGAGCTGTTTTTT.

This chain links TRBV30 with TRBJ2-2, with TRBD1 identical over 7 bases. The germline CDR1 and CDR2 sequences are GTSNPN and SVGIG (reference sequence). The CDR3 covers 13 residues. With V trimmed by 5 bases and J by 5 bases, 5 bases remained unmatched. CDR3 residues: CAWGQVQTGELFF. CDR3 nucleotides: TGTGCCTGGGGACAGGTTCAGACCGGGGAGCTGTTTTTT. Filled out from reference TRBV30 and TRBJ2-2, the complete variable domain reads SQTIHQWPATLVQPVGSPLSLECTVEGTSNPNLYWYRQAAGRGLQLLFYSVGIGQISSEVPQNLSASRPQDRQFILSSKKLLLSDSGFYLCAWGQVQTGELFFGEGSRLTVL.

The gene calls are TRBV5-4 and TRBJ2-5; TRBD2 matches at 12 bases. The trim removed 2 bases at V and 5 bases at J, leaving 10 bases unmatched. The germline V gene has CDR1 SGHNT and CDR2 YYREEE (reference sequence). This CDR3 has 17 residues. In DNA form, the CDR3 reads TGTGCCAGCAGCTTCGGGCTAGCGGGGGGGCCCCTGGAGACCCAGTACTTC. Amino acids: CASSFGLAGGPLETQYF.

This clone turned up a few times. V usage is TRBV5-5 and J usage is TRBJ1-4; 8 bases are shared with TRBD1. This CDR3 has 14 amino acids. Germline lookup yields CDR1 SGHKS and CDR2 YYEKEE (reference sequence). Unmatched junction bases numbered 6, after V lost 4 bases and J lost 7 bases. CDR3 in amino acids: CASSQGARGEKLFF. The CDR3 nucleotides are TGTGCCAGCAGCCAGGGGGCGCGGGGTGAAAAACTGTTTTTT. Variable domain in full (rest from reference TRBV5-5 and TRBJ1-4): DAGVTQSPTHLIKTRGQQVTLRCSPISGHKSVSWYQQVLGQGPQFIFQYYEKEERGRGNFPDRFSARQFPNYSSELNVNALLLGDSALYLCASSQGARGEKLFFGSGTQLSVL.